The 28 T cell receptor beta chains given below trace back to one sample, sequenced in a study of blood T cell repertoires in COVID-19. Some clones are missing from TCRdb's copy, which holds only in-frame ones; the method was immunoSEQ multiplex PCR. The sample contains fewer than 200,000 clones, approximately 85% of which appear only once. The sequenced material came from peripheral blood. The origin of the receptors is a woman over 75 with acute or convalescent COVID-19.

The chain joins TRBV7-9 to TRBJ2-5; 7 nucleotides align to TRBD2. Germline V CDR1 and CDR2: SEHNR, FQNEAQ (reference sequence). This CDR3 comprises 15 residues. V gave up 1 base and J gave up 5 bases; unmatched junction bases: 7. The CDR3 sequence is CASSLGRLAGETQYF. The CDR3 DNA is TGTGCCAGCAGCTTAGGGCGACTAGCTGGGGAGACCCAGTACTTC.

The CDR3 sequence: CAISEGGGLVNTEAFF. CDR3 in DNA: TGTGCCATCAGTGAAGGTGGGGGCTTGGTGAACACTGAAGCTTTCTTT. The J gene is TRBJ1-1, the V gene TRBV10-3; possible D gene TRBD1, 6 bases. The CDR3 runs to 16 residues. CDR1 and CDR2 from the germline V gene are ENHRY and SYGVKD. V gave up 3 bases and J gave up 0 bases, with 14 bases separating them.

This clone occurred once. The rearrangement links TRBV3-1 (or the pseudogene TRBV3-2) to TRBJ1-5; 10 nucleotides agree with TRBD1. Germline CDR1 reads LGHDT; CDR2 reads YNNKEL (reference sequence). The CDR3 has 16 residues. The trim removed 4 bases at V and 4 bases at J, leaving 7 bases unmatched. In DNA, the CDR3 is TGTGCCAGCAGCCTTTCCGGACAGGGGGTAAATCAGCCCCAGCATTTT. Protein: CASSLSGQGVNQPQHF.

The V gene is TRBV6-2 or TRBV6-3, the J gene TRBJ1-6; D unclear. Germline values: CDR1 MNHEY, CDR2 SVGEGT. Deletions cut 4 bases from V and 9 bases from J, with 4 bases between. There are 11 residues in the CDR3. The CDR3 spells CASSSSSPLHF. CDR3 DNA: TGTGCCAGCAGTTCTAGTTCACCCCTCCACTTT.

V gene TRBV11-2 combines with J gene TRBJ2-7, with a tentative D call TRBD1 (6 bases). Germline lookup yields CDR1 SGHAT and CDR2 FQNNGV. CDR3 length: 13 amino acids. The ends were cut back, 4 bases at V and 4 bases at J, with 11 bases in the middle. This chain's CDR3 is CASSSDRIYEQYF. The CDR3 DNA follows: TGTGCCAGCAGCTCGGACAGAATTTACGAGCAGTACTTC.

This clone came up once. V is TRBV11-2 and J is TRBJ1-2; 9 positions agree with TRBD1. Per the germline V gene, CDR1 is SGHAT and CDR2 is FQNNGV. The CDR3 runs 13 residues. V lost 5 bases and J lost 4; bases outside the gene matches: 2. CDR3 residues: CASSTDRGYGYTF. CDR3 nucleotide sequence: TGTGCCAGCAGCACGGACAGGGGCTATGGCTACACCTTC.

This chain connects TRBV30 to TRBJ1-5; D not resolved. Germline assignment: CDR1 GTSNPN and CDR2 SVGIG (reference sequence). Trimming stripped 2 bases from V and 0 bases from J, with 11 bases between. The CDR3 loop spans 15 amino acids. For the CDR3, the DNA is TGTGCCTGGAGTCCTGAACTTGATAGCAATCAGCCCCAGCATTTT. It yields the protein CAWSPELDSNQPQHF.

This chain uses TRBV25-1 with TRBJ1-3; D possibly corresponds to TRBD1 (5 bases). V lost 3 bases to trimming and J lost 0 bases, with 9 bases between them. The CDR3 is made up of 15 amino acids. CDR1 is MGHDK, CDR2 SYGVNS, per germline. The CDR3 loop reads CASSDPGSSGNTIYF. CDR3 DNA: TGTGCCAGCAGTGACCCAGGGTCCTCTGGAAACACCATATATTTT.

The rearrangement uses TRBV5-8 and TRBJ1-5; no firm D call. From germline, CDR1 is SGHTS and CDR2 YDEGEE. The CDR3 extends over 15 amino acids. V lost 0 bases, J lost 0 bases, and 7 bases lay in between. The CDR3 nucleotides read TGTGCCAGCAGCTTGGTTGTACTTAGCAATCAGCCCCAGCATTTT. This codes for CASSLVVLSNQPQHF.

CDR3 DNA: TGTGCCAGCAGTTCCTACAGGGGAGGTGAGCAGTTCTTC. The encoded protein is CASSSYRGGEQFF. V usage is TRBV12-3 or TRBV12-4 and J usage is TRBJ2-1; maybe TRBD1 (7 bases). V was pared by 4 bases and J by 9 bases, with 13 bases between. The CDR3 totals 13 residues.

V is TRBV20-1 and J is TRBJ2-5, with TRBD2 identical over 8 bases. The CDR3 consists of 15 residues. The ends lost 3 bases at V and 5 bases at J; junction bases unmatched: 11. Germline values: CDR1 DFQATT, CDR2 SNEGSKA (reference sequence). The CDR3, as DNA: TGCAGTGCTAGTGGGGTAGCGGGGATGCGGGAGACCCAGTACTTC. It yields the protein CSASGVAGMRETQYF.

This chain connects TRBV6-6 to TRBJ2-1, with 13 bases aligning to TRBD2. V lost 5 bases, J lost 9 bases, and 7 bases stayed unmatched. The CDR3 is made up of 15 amino acids. Per germline, CDR1 MNHNY and CDR2 SVGAGI (reference sequence). CDR3 loop: CASSDGLAGVGEQFF. The CDR3 DNA reads as TGTGCCAGCAGTGACGGACTAGCGGGAGTAGGTGAGCAGTTCTTC.

The rearrangement joins TRBV5-1 to TRBJ1-1; D is ambiguous. V dropped 0 bases and J dropped 5 bases, with 11 bases sitting between them. The CDR3 has 14 residues. Germline CDR1 and CDR2: SGHRS and YFSETQ. The CDR3 is CASSLELAPTEAFF. The CDR3 bases are TGCGCCAGCAGCTTGGAGTTGGCCCCGACTGAAGCTTTCTTT.

This rearrangement joins TRBV5-8 to TRBJ2-2, with no clear D. Trimming removed 1 base at V and 1 base at J, with 5 bases between. Germline CDR1 SGHTS, CDR2 YDEGEE. The CDR3 is 14 residues long. CDR3 residues: CASSLSRNTGELFF. CDR3 bases: TGTGCCAGCAGCTTGTCTCGGAACACCGGGGAGCTGTTTTTT.

The chain uses TRBV3-1 (or the pseudogene TRBV3-2) and TRBJ2-5; D might be TRBD2 (6 bases). Per the germline V gene, CDR1 is LGHDT and CDR2 is YNNKEL (reference sequence). This CDR3 has 18 residues. V dropped 4 bases and J dropped 5 bases, with 26 bases sitting between them. CDR3 sequence: CASSLPPAGRAGQETQYF. The DNA of the CDR3 is TGTGCCAGCAGCCTCCCGCCGGCAGGACGTGCGGGGCAGGAGACCCAGTACTTC.

The gene calls are TRBV6-6 and TRBJ2-1; 8 bases align to TRBD2. The trim removed 5 bases at V and 6 bases at J, leaving 15 bases unmatched. The V gene's germline CDR1 is MNHNY and CDR2 SVGAGI (reference sequence). This CDR3 contains 17 residues. The CDR3 region is CASSPGWEREISNEQFF. Written as DNA, the CDR3 is TGTGCCAGCAGTCCCGGGTGGGAGCGGGAGATCTCCAATGAGCAGTTCTTC.

The V and J genes are TRBV5-1 and TRBJ2-7; tentative D call: TRBD2 (5 bases). Per the germline V gene, CDR1 is SGHRS and CDR2 is YFSETQ. CDR3 size: 13 residues. The V gene lost 4 bases and the J gene lost 6 bases, with 14 bases spanning the gap. The CDR3 here is CASSRGEYPEQYF. Here the CDR3 DNA reads TGCGCCAGCAGCCGGGGAGAGTACCCCGAGCAGTACTTC.

This rearrangement joins TRBV29-1 to TRBJ2-3; TRBD1 is a possible D gene (5 bases). The CDR3 length is 14 residues. Trimming took 5 bases from V and 0 from J, leaving 12 bases between them. CDR1 SQVTM and CDR2 ANQGSEA come from the germline V gene. The CDR3: CSVQIGASTDTQYF. CDR3 DNA: TGCAGCGTTCAAATAGGGGCGAGCACAGATACGCAGTATTTT.

The V gene is TRBV7-2, the J gene TRBJ1-1, with D possibly matching TRBD1 (5 bases). Trimming cost V 6 bases and J 4 bases, with 15 bases left between them. This CDR3 comprises 14 residues. CDR1 is SGHTA and CDR2 is FQGNSA in the germline V gene. The DNA of the CDR3 is TGTGCCAGCAGACCCGGGCCCCAGGGCACTGAAGCTTTCTTT. Amino acids: CASRPGPQGTEAFF.

The chain has TRBV3-1 (or the pseudogene TRBV3-2) and TRBJ2-2; D might be TRBD1 (6 bases). Germline values: CDR1 LGHDT, CDR2 YNNKEL (reference sequence). Deletions cut 4 bases from V and 4 bases from J, with 10 bases between. The CDR3 covers 14 residues. CDR3 in DNA: TGTGCCAGCAGCCTACAGGGATCCACCGGGGAGCTGTTTTTT. It translates to CASSLQGSTGELFF.

The chain links TRBV5-4 to TRBJ1-1; D is unclear. The germline V and J ends were trimmed by 1 base and 8 bases, with 15 bases remaining between them. The CDR3 is 14 amino acids. Germline CDR1 reads SGHNT; CDR2 reads YYREEE (reference sequence). The CDR3 sequence: CASSLTGARAEAFF. In DNA, the CDR3 is TGTGCCAGCAGCTTGACGGGAGCGAGGGCAGAAGCTTTCTTT.

Concerning this clone: The same CDR3 arises from other DNA sequences in this sample as well. The chain couples TRBV30 to TRBJ1-5; a possible D gene is TRBD1 (5 bases). In germline, CDR1 is GTSNPN, CDR2 SVGIG (reference sequence). The CDR3 is 13 amino acids. V was clipped by 3 bases and J by 2 bases, with 8 bases between them. DNA for the CDR3: TGTGCCTGGAGCGGAGGGGGCAATCAGCCCCAGCATTTT. Translating it yields CAWSGGGNQPQHF. The whole variable domain, filled in from reference TRBV30 and TRBJ1-5, reads SQTIHQWPATLVQPVGSPLSLECTVEGTSNPNLYWYRQAAGRGLQLLFYSVGIGQISSEVPQNLSASRPQDRQFILSSKKLLLSDSGFYLCAWSGGGNQPQHFGDGTRLSIL.

This chain links TRBV7-9 with TRBJ2-1, with TRBD2 matching over 10 bases. Germline loops: CDR1 SEHNR, CDR2 FQNEAQ (reference sequence). With 0 bases clipped from V and 7 bases from J, the junction kept 6 bases outside the gene matches. The CDR3 is 16 residues long. The CDR3 bases are TGTGCCAGCAGCTTAGCGCGTACTAGCGGGGTGAATGAGCAGTTCTTC. It specifies CASSLARTSGVNEQFF.

The J gene is TRBJ1-1, the V gene TRBV7-6; D may be TRBD1 (5 bases). Trimming removed 3 bases at V and 0 bases at J, with 11 bases between. The CDR3 spans 15 residues. Germline lookup yields CDR1 SGHVS and CDR2 FNYEAQ. The CDR3 loop reads CASSLIQVMNTEAFF. CDR3 coding DNA: TGTGCCAGCAGCTTGATACAGGTTATGAACACTGAAGCTTTCTTT. Using reference TRBV7-6 and TRBJ1-1 for the parts outside the CDR3, the full variable domain is GAGVSQSPRYKVTKRGQDVALRCDPISGHVSLYWYRQALGQGPEFLTYFNYEAQQDKSGLPNDRFSAERPEGSISTLTIQRTEQRDSAMYRCASSLIQVMNTEAFFGQGTRLTVV.

This chain links TRBV12-3 or TRBV12-4 with TRBJ2-5; perhaps TRBD1 as D (5 bases). This CDR3 region has 12 residues. V gave up 10 bases and J gave up 1 base, with 10 bases separating them. The CDR3 DNA reads TGTGCCACTGGGGCCAGCCAAGAGACCCAGTACTTC. It yields the protein CATGASQETQYF.

The chain couples TRBV19 to TRBJ2-2; tentative D call: TRBD1 (5 bases). CDR3 length: 14 residues. Germline V gene lookup returns CDR1 LNHDA and CDR2 SQIVND (reference sequence). Trimming stripped 3 bases from V and 6 bases from J, with 11 bases between. CDR3 sequence: CASSIQGTSGELFF. The CDR3 DNA reads as TGTGCCAGTAGTATTCAGGGAACCTCCGGGGAGCTGTTTTTT.

The V and J genes are TRBV5-1 and TRBJ2-1, with a possible D match to TRBD2 (6 bases). The CDR3 extends over 14 amino acids. Trimming removed 4 bases at V and 14 bases at J, with 22 bases between. Germline CDR1 reads SGHRS; CDR2 reads YFSETQ. CDR3 residues: CASSLEEGSRAEFF. The DNA for the CDR3 is TGCGCCAGCAGCCTGGAGGAGGGAAGTCGAGCAGAGTTCTTC.

This rearrangement joins TRBV2 to TRBJ2-4; the D is unclear. V lost 3 bases to trimming and J lost 4 bases, with 10 bases between them. CDR3 length: 14 amino acids. Germline V gives CDR1 SNHLY, CDR2 FYNNEI. As DNA, the CDR3 is TGTGCCAGCAGTGATAGTGAGGTTAAAAACATTCAGTACTTC. Translated, it gives CASSDSEVKNIQYF. The full variable domain, rest sourced from reference TRBV2 and TRBJ2-4, is EPEVTQTPSHQVTQMGQEVILRCVPISNHLYFYWYRQILGQKVEFLVSFYNNEISEKSEIFDDQFSVERPDGSNFTLKIRSTKLEDSAMYFCASSDSEVKNIQYFGAGTRLSVL.